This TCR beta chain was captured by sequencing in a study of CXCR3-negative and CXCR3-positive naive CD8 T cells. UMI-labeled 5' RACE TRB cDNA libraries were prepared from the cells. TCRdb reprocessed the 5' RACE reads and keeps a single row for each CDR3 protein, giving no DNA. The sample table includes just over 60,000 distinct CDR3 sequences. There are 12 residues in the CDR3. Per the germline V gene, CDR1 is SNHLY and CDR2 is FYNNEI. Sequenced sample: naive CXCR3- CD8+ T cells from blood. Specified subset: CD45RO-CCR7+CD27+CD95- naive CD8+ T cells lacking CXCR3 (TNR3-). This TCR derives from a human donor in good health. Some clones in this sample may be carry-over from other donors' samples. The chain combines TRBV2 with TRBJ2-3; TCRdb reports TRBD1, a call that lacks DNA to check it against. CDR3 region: CASYGGGPTQYF.